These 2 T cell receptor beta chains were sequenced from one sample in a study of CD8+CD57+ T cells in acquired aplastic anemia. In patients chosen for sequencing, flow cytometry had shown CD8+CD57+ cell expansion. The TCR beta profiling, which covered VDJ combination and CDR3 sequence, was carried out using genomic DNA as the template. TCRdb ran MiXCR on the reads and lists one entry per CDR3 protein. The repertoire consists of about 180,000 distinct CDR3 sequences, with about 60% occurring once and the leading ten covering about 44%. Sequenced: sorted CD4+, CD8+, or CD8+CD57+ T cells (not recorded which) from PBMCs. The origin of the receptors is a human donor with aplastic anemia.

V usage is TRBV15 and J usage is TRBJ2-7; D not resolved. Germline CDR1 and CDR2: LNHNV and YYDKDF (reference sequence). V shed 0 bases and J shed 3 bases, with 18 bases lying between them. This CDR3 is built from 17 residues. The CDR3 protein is CATSREDWASGRYEQYF. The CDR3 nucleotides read TGTGCCACCAGCAGAGAAGATTGGGCTAGTGGTCGCTACGAGCAGTACTTC.

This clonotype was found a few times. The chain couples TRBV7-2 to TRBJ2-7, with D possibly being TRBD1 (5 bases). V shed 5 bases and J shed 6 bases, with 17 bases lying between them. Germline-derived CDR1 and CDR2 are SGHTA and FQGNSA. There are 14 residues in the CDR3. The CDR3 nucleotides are TGTGCCAGCAGCATCAGGGTCTGGAGTACCGAGCAGTACTTC. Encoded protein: CASSIRVWSTEQYF. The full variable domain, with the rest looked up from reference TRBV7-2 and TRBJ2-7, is GAGVSQSPSNKVTEKGKDVELRCDPISGHTALYWYRQSLGQGLEFLIYFQGNSAPDKSGLPSDRFSAERTGGSVSTLTIQRTQQEDSAVYLCASSIRVWSTEQYFGPGTRLTVT.